The entry that follows covers one TCR beta chain sequence. Its specificity is not known. These data come from a study of T cell responses to AZD1222 COVID-19 vaccine. Profiling relied on immunoSEQ multiplex PCR, and the TCRdb table lists in-frame clones only, not all of them. Here the sample spans more than 140,000 clones, approximately 89% being singletons. The length of the CDR3 is 14 residues. V was shortened by 6 bases and J by 9 bases, with 15 bases between the two germline ends. CDR1 is MDHEN and CDR2 is SYDVKM in the germline V gene. General study findings and limits: Repertoire sampling was restricted to post-peak T cell response timepoints.

The chain has TRBV28 and TRBJ1-6, with D possibly TRBD1 on 5 matching bases. This receptor was taken from an adult in good health. The source was peripheral blood, collected on day 0 of AZD1222 vaccination. CDR3 nucleotide sequence: TGTGCCAGCAGCCGCCGGGACTGGGGTTCACCCCTCCACTTT. Its translation: CASSRRDWGSPLHF.